This is a list of T cell receptor beta chains from one sample in a study of CD8 T cells in Susac syndrome. TCRdb re-called the immunoSEQ multiplex PCR reads with MiXCR, one entry per CDR3 protein. The sample carries about 73,000 distinct CDR3 sequences, roughly 95% recorded once. Sequenced sample: CD8+ T cells from PBMCs. The receptors originated from a human donor with multiple sclerosis. CDR3s include the opening cysteine and the closing phenylalanine or tryptophan. The D gene is left open where the match is weak. Clone size is stated in some rows and not others, as once, few, many or a class when expanded.

-	-	TRBJ1-1	TRBV20-1	CSALRGVNTEAFF	TGCAGTGCTCTCCGGGGGGTGAACACTGAAGCTTTCTTT
-	once	TRBJ2-7	TRBV7-2	CASSLLGTGHEQYF	TGTGCCAGCAGCCTACTCGGAACGGGTCACGAGCAGTACTTC
TRBD1	-	TRBJ2-5	TRBV27	CASSPGVLGGTQETQYF	TGTGCCAGCAGCCCCGGGGTCTTAGGGGGCACCCAAGAGACCCAGTACTTC
-	-	TRBJ2-7	TRBV29-1	CSVEGDTAYEQYF	TGCAGCGTGGAAGGGGACACAGCCTACGAGCAGTACTTC
-	-	TRBJ2-1	TRBV9	CASSVEAGSSYNEQFF	TGTGCCAGCAGCGTAGAGGCGGGAAGCTCCTACAATGAGCAGTTCTTC
TRBD1	-	TRBJ2-7	TRBV29-1	CSAARDRGSREQYF	TGCAGCGCGGCCCGGGACAGGGGTTCGCGGGAGCAGTACTTC
-	-	TRBJ2-7	TRBV11-2	CASSFTPGDATEQYF	TGTGCCAGCAGCTTCACCCCCGGGGACGCCACCGAGCAGTACTTC
-	-	TRBJ2-7	TRBV13	CASSLTSEQYF	TGTGCCAGCAGCTTAACGTCCGAGCAGTACTTC
-	-	TRBJ2-1	TRBV27	CASSHSSPYNEQFF	TGTGCCAGCAGCCACTCCAGCCCCTACAATGAGCAGTTCTTC
TRBD1	-	TRBJ2-5	TRBV29-1	CSVVLLGQGYEETQYF	TGCAGCGTTGTGTTATTGGGACAGGGTTACGAAGAGACCCAGTACTTC
-	-	TRBJ1-4	TRBV15	CATSRAMANEKLFF	TGTGCCACCAGCAGAGCCATGGCTAATGAAAAACTGTTTTTT
-	-	TRBJ2-4	TRBV12-3/TRBV12-4	CASSPREGAKNIQYF	TGTGCCAGCAGTCCGCGAGAAGGGGCCAAAAACATTCAGTACTTC
TRBD2	-	TRBJ2-3	TRBV5-6	CASSSLAGGLGTDTQYF	TGTGCCAGCAGCTCATTAGCGGGGGGGCTCGGGACAGATACGCAGTATTTT
-	-	TRBJ2-7	TRBV19	CASSIGNYEQYF	TGTGCCAGTAGTATAGGGAACTACGAGCAGTACTTC
-	once	TRBJ1-2	TRBV18	CASSPDTSVYGYTF	TGTGCCAGCTCACCTGATACGTCCGTCTATGGCTACACCTTC
-	-	TRBJ2-3	TRBV6-5	CASSYLNGDTQYF	TGTGCCAGCAGTTACCTAAACGGGGATACGCAGTATTTT
-	-	TRBJ1-2	TRBV7-8	CASSLREGQVNWGYTF	TGTGCCAGCAGCCTCCGGGAAGGCCAGGTCAACTGGGGCTACACCTTC